This T cell receptor beta chain was sequenced for a study of human T cells and chemical hapten exposure. The CDR3 loop spans 13 amino acids. V gave up 5 bases and J gave up 2 bases, with 8 bases separating them. TCRdb independently ran MiXCR on the RACE reads; one entry per CDR3 protein. The sample holds more than 110,000 distinct CDR3 sequences, 12% seen once. Time point specified: patch test 2, 6 weeks after DPC sensitization. The treatment: therapeutic diphenylcyclopropenone sensitization with weekly scalp DPC. This clonotype was observed a handful of times. This sequence was found in a woman aged 45-60 years with alopecia areata. Some clones in this sample may be carry-over from other donors' samples. V usage is TRBV12-3 or TRBV12-4 and J usage is TRBJ2-3, with D possibly being TRBD2 (5 bases). The sample here was whole blood, taken in connection with sensitization to the hapten diphenylcyclopropenone (DPC). The CDR3 DNA reads as TGTGCCAGCAGTCGCCGGGACACAGATACGCAGTATTTT. It is translated as CASSRRDTDTQYF.